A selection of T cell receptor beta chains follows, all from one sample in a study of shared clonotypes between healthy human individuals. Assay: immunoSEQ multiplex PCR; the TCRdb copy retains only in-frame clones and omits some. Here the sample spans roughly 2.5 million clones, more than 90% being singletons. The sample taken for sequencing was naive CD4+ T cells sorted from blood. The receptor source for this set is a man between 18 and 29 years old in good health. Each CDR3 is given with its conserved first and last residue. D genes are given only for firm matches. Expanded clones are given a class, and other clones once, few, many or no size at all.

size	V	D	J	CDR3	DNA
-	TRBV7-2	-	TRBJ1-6	CASSLVEGINSPLHF	TGTGCCAGCAGCTTAGTAGAGGGGATTAATTCACCCCTCCACTTT
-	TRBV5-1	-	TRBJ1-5	CASSLDGPGSNQPQHF	TGCGCCAGCAGCTTGGATGGCCCAGGGTCCAATCAGCCCCAGCATTTT
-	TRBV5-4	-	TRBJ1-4	CASSRTNEKLFF	TGTGCCAGCAGCCGGACAAATGAAAAACTGTTTTTT
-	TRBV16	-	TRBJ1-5	CASSQIGREARVPQHF	TGTGCCAGCAGCCAAATAGGCAGGGAGGCTAGGGTGCCCCAGCATTTT
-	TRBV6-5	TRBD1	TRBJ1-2	CASSPPQQGARGYTF	TGTGCCAGCAGCCCCCCCCAACAGGGGGCGCGAGGCTACACCTTC
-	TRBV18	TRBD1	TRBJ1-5	CASSRQGMVEPQHF	TGTGCCAGCTCACGACAGGGGATGGTGGAGCCCCAGCATTTT
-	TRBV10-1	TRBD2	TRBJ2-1	CASSSAGGGYDEQFF	TGCGCCAGCAGTTCAGCGGGAGGGGGGTACGATGAGCAGTTCTTC
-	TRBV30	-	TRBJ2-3	CAWSLGGTDTQYF	TGTGCCTGGAGTTTGGGGGGCACAGATACGCAGTATTTT
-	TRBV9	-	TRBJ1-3	CASSVGQNSGNTIYF	TGTGCCAGCAGCGTAGGACAGAACTCTGGAAACACCATATATTTT
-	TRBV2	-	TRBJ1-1	CASSEGEGRTEAFF	TGTGCCAGCAGTGAAGGGGAGGGTCGGACTGAAGCTTTCTTT
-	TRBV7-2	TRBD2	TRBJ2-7	CASSLGLAGFSSYEQYF	TGTGCCAGCAGCCTCGGACTAGCGGGATTCTCATCCTACGAGCAGTACTTC
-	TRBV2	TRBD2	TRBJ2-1	CASSGRLAGNNEQFF	TGTGCCAGCAGTGGGCGGTTAGCGGGAAACAATGAGCAGTTCTTC
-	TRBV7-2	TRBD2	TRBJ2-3	CASSPAGVSNTQYF	TGTGCCAGCAGCCCCGCGGGGGTATCAAATACGCAGTATTTT
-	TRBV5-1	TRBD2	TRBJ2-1	CASSLAIRTGGNEQFF	TGCGCCAGCAGCTTGGCGATCCGGACGGGGGGCAATGAGCAGTTCTTC
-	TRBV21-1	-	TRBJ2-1	CASSKSARGGPYNEQFF	TGTGCCAGCAGCAAATCAGCGCGCGGGGGCCCATACAATGAGCAGTTCTTC
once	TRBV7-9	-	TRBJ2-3	CASSTRTVTDTQYF	TGTGCCAGCAGCACACGGACAGTCACAGATACGCAGTATTTT
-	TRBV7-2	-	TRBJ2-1	CASSLGHGFNEQFF	TGTGCCAGCAGCTTAGGTCATGGATTCAATGAGCAGTTCTTC
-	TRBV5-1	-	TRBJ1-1	CASTTGTMNTEAFF	TGCGCCAGCACGACCGGGACAATGAACACTGAAGCTTTCTTT
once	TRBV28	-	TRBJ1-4	CASSLTGASNEKLFF	TGTGCCAGCAGTTTAACCGGGGCCTCTAATGAAAAACTGTTTTTT
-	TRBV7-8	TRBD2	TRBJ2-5	CASSPSGVRETQYF	TGTGCCAGCAGCCCTAGCGGGGTTAGAGAGACCCAGTACTTC
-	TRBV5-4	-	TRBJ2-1	CASSLGGLSLVAANNEQFF	TGTGCCAGCAGCTTGGGAGGGCTTAGTTTGGTAGCAGCCAACAATGAGCAGTTCTTC
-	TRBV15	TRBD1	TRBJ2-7	CATSRDITGDEQYF	TGTGCCACCAGCAGAGATATAACAGGGGACGAGCAGTACTTC
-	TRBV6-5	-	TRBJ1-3	CASTKDSHSGNTIYF	TGTGCCAGCACTAAGGACTCACACTCTGGAAACACCATATATTTT
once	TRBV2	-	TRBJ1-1	CASSGGLSRHAFF	TGTGCCAGCAGTGGAGGATTGAGCCGCCACGCTTTCTTT
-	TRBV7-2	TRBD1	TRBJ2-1	CASSYPGQGAYNEQFF	TGTGCCAGCAGCTATCCGGGTCAGGGGGCATACAATGAGCAGTTCTTC
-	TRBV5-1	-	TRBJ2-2	CASSLGRGNTGELFF	TGCGCCAGCAGCTTGGGTCGGGGGAACACCGGGGAGCTGTTTTTT
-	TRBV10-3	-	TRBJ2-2	CAINDFANTGELFF	TGTGCCATCAATGACTTCGCGAACACCGGGGAGCTGTTTTTT
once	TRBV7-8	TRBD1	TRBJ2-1	CASIRGTASSYNEQFF	TGTGCCAGCATCCGAGGGACAGCCAGCTCCTACAATGAGCAGTTCTTC
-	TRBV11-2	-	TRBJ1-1	CASSLHMNTEAFF	TGTGCCAGCAGCCTACACATGAACACTGAAGCTTTCTTT
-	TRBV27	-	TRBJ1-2	CASSLSIPPGNYGYTF	TGTGCCAGCAGTTTATCGATCCCACCAGGGAACTATGGCTACACCTTC
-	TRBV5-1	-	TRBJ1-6	CASSLGRQNSPLHF	TGCGCCAGCAGCTTGGGGCGGCAAAATTCACCCCTCCACTTT
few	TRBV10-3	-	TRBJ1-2	CAISELRDQAFTF	TGTGCCATCAGTGAGTTGCGAGACCAAGCTTTCACCTTC
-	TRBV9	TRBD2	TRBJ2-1	CASSRGLSGSGPNEQFF	TGTGCCAGCAGCCGCGGGCTGAGCGGGAGTGGTCCCAATGAGCAGTTCTTC
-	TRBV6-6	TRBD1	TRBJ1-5	CASSYPGQNSNQPQHF	TGTGCCAGCAGTTACCCGGGACAGAATAGCAATCAGCCCCAGCATTTT
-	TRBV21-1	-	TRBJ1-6	CASSKGRTAYSPLHF	TGTGCCAGCAGCAAAGGAAGGACCGCCTATTCACCCCTCCACTTT
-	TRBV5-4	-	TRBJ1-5	CASSFGDSNQPQHF	TGTGCCAGCAGCTTCGGGGATAGCAATCAGCCCCAGCATTTT
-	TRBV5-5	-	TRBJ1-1	CSSSDSASVMNTEAFF	TGTTCCAGCAGCGACTCCGCAAGTGTGATGAACACTGAAGCTTTCTTT
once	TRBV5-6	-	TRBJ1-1	CASSFWGAEAFF	TGTGCCAGCAGCTTTTGGGGGGCTGAAGCTTTCTTT
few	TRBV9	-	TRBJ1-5	CASSWRQPQHF	TGTGCCAGCAGCTGGAGGCAGCCCCAGCATTTT
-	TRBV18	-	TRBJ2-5	CASSPPSRETQYF	TGTGCCAGCTCACCACCTAGTCGGGAGACCCAGTACTTC
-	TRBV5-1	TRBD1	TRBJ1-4	CASSSGGQAITTNEKLFF	TGCGCCAGCAGCTCTGGTGGACAGGCTATTACAACTAATGAAAAACTGTTTTTT
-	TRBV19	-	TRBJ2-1	CARRRNEQFF	TGTGCCCGACGCCGAAATGAGCAGTTCTTC
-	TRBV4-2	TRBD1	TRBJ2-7	CASSQVAGQGFYEQYF	TGTGCCAGCAGCCAAGTGGCGGGACAGGGATTTTACGAGCAGTACTTC
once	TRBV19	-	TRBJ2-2	CATIPPGPSGELFF	TGTGCCACCATCCCTCCAGGGCCTTCCGGGGAGCTGTTTTTT
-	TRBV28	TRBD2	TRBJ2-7	CASSTPSSTSASYEQYF	TGTGCCAGCAGCACCCCCAGCTCCACTAGCGCGAGTTACGAGCAGTACTTC
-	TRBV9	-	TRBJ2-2	CASSVAHTGELFF	TGTGCCAGCAGCGTAGCCCATACCGGGGAGCTGTTTTTT
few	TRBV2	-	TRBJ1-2	CASSGSGNYGYTF	TGTGCCAGCAGTGGATCGGGGAACTATGGCTACACCTTC
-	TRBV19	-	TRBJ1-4	CASSIGAATNEKLFF	TGTGCCAGTAGTATAGGGGCGGCTACTAATGAAAAACTGTTTTTT
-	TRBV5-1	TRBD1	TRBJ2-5	CASSLGNLQGGQETQYF	TGCGCCAGCAGCTTGGGGAATTTACAGGGGGGACAAGAGACCCAGTACTTC
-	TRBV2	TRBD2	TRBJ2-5	CASSEVSGRAGETQYF	TGTGCCAGCAGTGAAGTTAGCGGGAGGGCCGGGGAGACCCAGTACTTC
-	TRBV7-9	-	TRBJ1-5	CASSLVDRARGNQPQHF	TGTGCCAGCAGCTTAGTCGACAGAGCGCGTGGAAATCAGCCCCAGCATTTT
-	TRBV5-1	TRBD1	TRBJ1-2	CASSLRQGASGYTF	TGCGCCAGCAGCTTGAGACAGGGGGCGTCGGGCTACACCTTC
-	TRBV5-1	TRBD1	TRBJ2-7	CASSFRQGPVPTEQYF	TGCGCCAGCAGTTTCCGACAGGGCCCAGTCCCTACCGAGCAGTACTTC